This TCR beta chain was profiled in a study of CD8 T cells in Susac syndrome. TEMRA cells were FACS-enriched, while CD8+ and CD4+ T cells were negatively isolated. A note on this clonotype: Its antigen remains unknown.

Random hexamers were used to reverse transcribe an amount of about 0.45 to 1 ug RNA. Amplification of the TCR beta CDR3 was carried out by immunoSEQ multiplex PCR, which spanned a total of 54 Vbeta and 13 Jbeta segments. In TCRdb, the immunoSEQ multiplex PCR reads were re-called with MiXCR into one record per CDR3 protein. The sample lists 130,000 or so distinct CDR3 sequences; around 96% were seen once. The CDR3 contains 14 residues. V lost 4 bases, J lost 1 base, and 4 bases stayed unmatched. Per the germline V gene, CDR1 is SGHNT and CDR2 is YYREEE (reference sequence). Study-wide results and limits: The CD4+ T cell repertoires from Susac syndrome exhibited no clonal expansion.

The receptor comes from a human donor with Susac syndrome. The genes are TRBV5-4 and TRBJ2-5, with 7 bases aligning to TRBD2. The sample comprised CD4+ T cells from PBMCs. The CDR3 nucleotides are TGTGCCAGCAGCCGCCCGGGGGGCCAAGAGACCCAGTACTTC. Its translation is CASSRPGGQETQYF.